The T cell receptor (beta chain) under discussion was sequenced for a study of Ad26.COV2.S vaccination and SARS-CoV-2 variants. This sample's treatment: around 19 received Ad26.COV2.S at low or high dose, single or two shots; 5 received placebo; per-sample allocation not given. Material that was analyzed had been drawn on day 63 after the first vaccine or placebo injection. Some clones are missing from TCRdb's copy, which holds only in-frame ones; the method was immunoSEQ multiplex PCR. The table shows a few hundred thousand clones, with roughly 88% occurring only once. This TCR was recovered from a person between 18 and 65 years old who received the Ad26.COV2.S COVID-19 vaccine or a placebo. Sample: peripheral blood, taken in a trial of Ad26.COV2.S vaccine versus placebo.

The CDR3 is CASSKAGGGDTQYF. The CDR3 bases are TGTGCCAGCAGCAAAGCGGGGGGAGGGGATACGCAGTATTTT. The chain recombines TRBV6-5 with TRBJ2-3, with TRBD2 matching over 9 bases. Per the germline V gene, CDR1 is MNHEY and CDR2 is SVGAGI. The CDR3 runs to 14 residues. Unmatched junction bases numbered 7, after V lost 6 bases and J lost 6 bases.